This TCR beta chain was recovered during a study of CD4 T cells in relation to SARS-CoV-2 and coronaviruses. Study in general: The restricting HLA molecule for shared crossreactive spike epitopes was mapped.

Germline values: CDR1 GTSNPN, CDR2 SVGIG (reference sequence). The CDR3 consists of 13 residues. Between the trimmed V and J ends, which lost 0 bases and 4 bases, there was a span of 7 bases. Sequencing was performed with immunoSEQ multiplex PCR; in TCRdb, only in-frame clones are kept and a portion is missing. This table has around 25,000 clones, roughly 80% appearing once. The unexposed donors gave CD4+ T cells in about 2011-2019, prior to COVID-19. The cells were cultured for approximately 10 days before CD4+ T cells were isolated. This clone has more than one count but fewer than ten. Antigen: not known.

Sequencing used CD4+ T cells from PBMCs, cultured in vitro. This sequence was found in a human donor in good health. J is TRBJ2-1 and V is TRBV30, with a possible D match to TRBD1 (6 bases). The DNA for the CDR3 is TGTGCCTGGAGTGTCGGGACATACAATGAGCAGTTCTTC. Translation: CAWSVGTYNEQFF.